The present T cell receptor beta chain was sequenced within a study of T-cell memory formation after mild COVID-19. Findings and caveats of the study: Clones which contracted sat mainly in CM and EM if CD4+, and in EMRA if CD8+. That cross-reactive memory joined was suggested by some responding clones appearing in pre-infection memory.

The junction had 7 bases not matched to a gene; V was cut back by 3 bases and J by 7 bases. This CDR3 comprises 14 residues. The germline V gene encodes CDR1 KGHDR and CDR2 SFDVKD. TCRdb called the 5' RACE reads again in MiXCR, with one record for every CDR3 protein. The sample has roughly 240,000 distinct CDR3 sequences, approximately 15% seen once. A note on this clonotype: Its cognate antigen is unknown.

J is TRBJ1-2 and V is TRBV24-1; 7 bases match TRBD1. The receptor comes from an adult woman who had mild COVID-19 (a few samples of this study predate the infection). Cell type and time point are not known. Material for sequencing was PBMCs or a T cell subset sorted from them (not recorded which). CDR3 residues: CATSDNRGLGGYTF. The CDR3 DNA follows: TGTGCCACCAGTGATAACAGGGGTCTCGGTGGCTACACCTTC.